This T cell receptor beta chain emerged from a study of CD8 T cells in Susac syndrome. Overall study context: Susac syndrome patients were untreated, on corticosteroids with some adding intravenous immunoglobulin, or on intravenous immunoglobulin only.

TEMRA cells were FACS-enriched, while CD8+ and CD4+ T cells were negatively isolated. With random hexamers, reverse transcription was performed on about 0.5 to 1 ug of RNA. TCRdb passed the immunoSEQ multiplex PCR reads through MiXCR, listing each CDR3 protein once. Among 130,000 or so distinct CDR3 sequences, just under 95% were seen once, and the ten largest hold around 0.28%. Concerning this clonotype: Antigen: not known.

General observations from the study: Susac syndrome CD8+ repertoires were clonally expanded, most strongly in CD8+ TEMRA cells.

This clonotype originated in a human donor with Susac syndrome. The source material was CD8+ T cells from PBMCs.

The CDR3 reads CASSLPGASLGYTF. Here the CDR3 DNA reads TGTGCCAGCAGCTTACCCGGGGCCTCCCTGGGCTACACCTTC. The chain recombines TRBV7-9 with TRBJ1-2, with D possibly TRBD1 on 5 matching bases. The germline V gene has CDR1 SEHNR and CDR2 FQNEAQ (reference sequence). The CDR3 length is 14 residues. V dropped 2 bases and J dropped 8 bases, with 15 bases sitting between them. The variable domain in full, completed from reference TRBV7-9 and TRBJ1-2, reads DTGVSQNPRHKITKRGQNVTFRCDPISEHNRLYWYRQTLGQGPEFLTYFQNEAQLEKSRLLSDRFSAERPKGSFSTLEIQRTEQGDSAMYLCASSLPGASLGYTFGSGTRLTVV.